The next 15 T cell receptor beta chains were all read from a single sample in a study of vaccination and CD4 T cells after COVID-19. Their antigens remain unidentified. Stated treatment: approximately nine-day PBMC culture with coronavirus spike peptide pools or control peptides (ViraFEST assay). The Oncomine TCR Beta short-read assay sequenced DNA from cultured CD4+ T cells. TCRdb called the PCR reads again in MiXCR, with one record for every CDR3 protein. Here the sample spans approximately 15,000 distinct CDR3 sequences, approximately 50% being singletons. Sequencing used CD4+ T cells from blood, cultured in vitro, obtained before SARS-CoV-2 vaccination. The receptors derive from a human donor who had recovered from COVID-19.

The rearrangement uses TRBV6-2 or TRBV6-3 and TRBJ2-7, with TRBD1 matching over 8 bases. This CDR3 is built from 12 residues. Losses at the gene ends were 6 bases for V and 2 bases for J; bases not matched to a gene: 0. Germline V lookup: CDR1 MNHEY, CDR2 SVGEGT. This CDR3 reads CASRDRAYEQYF. The CDR3 nucleotides are TGTGCCAGCAGGGACAGGGCCTACGAGCAGTACTTC.

The J gene is TRBJ1-2, the V gene TRBV7-3, with a possible D match to TRBD1 (5 bases). V was cut by 5 bases and J by 10 bases, with 17 bases left in between. This CDR3 contains 13 residues. Germline CDR1 is SGHTA and CDR2 is FQGTGA. In DNA form, the CDR3 reads TGTGCCAGCAGCCAAGGGGAGGGGTCCGACTACACCTTC. Translation: CASSQGEGSDYTF. Complete variable domain (other parts from reference TRBV7-3 and TRBJ1-2): GAGVSQTPSNKVTEKGKYVELRCDPISGHTALYWYRQSLGQGPEFLIYFQGTGAADDSGLPNDRFFAVRPEGSVSTLKIQRTERGDSAVYLCASSQGEGSDYTFGSGTRLTVV.

This clonotype has only a few counts. The V call is TRBV7-3, the J call TRBJ2-3; D is tentatively TRBD1 or TRBD2 (5 bases each). Germline V gene data show CDR1 as SGHTA and CDR2 as FQGTGA. The CDR3 extends over 14 amino acids. V gave up 5 bases and J gave up 2 bases, with 11 bases separating them. The CDR3 DNA reads TGTGCCAGCAGCCCAGGGCGGGTCACAGATACGCAGTATTTT. As protein: CASSPGRVTDTQYF.

J is TRBJ2-3 and V is TRBV20-1; perhaps D is TRBD1 or TRBD2 (7 bases each). Trimming took 6 bases from V and 5 from J, leaving 18 bases between them. Germline lookup yields CDR1 DFQATT and CDR2 SNEGSKA (reference sequence). The CDR3 consists of 14 residues. CDR3 protein: CSAPYTGEGDTQYF. CDR3 coding DNA: TGCAGTGCCCCGTATACAGGGGAGGGAGATACGCAGTATTTT.

V and J are TRBV20-1 and TRBJ2-3, with TRBD2 as a possible D gene (6 bases). Germline assignment: CDR1 DFQATT and CDR2 SNEGSKA (reference sequence). V lost 6 bases and J 0 bases, leaving 13 bases between the germline ends. The CDR3 has 14 amino acids. The CDR3 DNA reads as TGCAGTGCCAAACCGGGACTGAGCACAGATACGCAGTATTTT. This gives the protein CSAKPGLSTDTQYF.

The rearrangement uses TRBV20-1 and TRBJ2-7, with D hard to call. With 6 bases removed from V and 0 bases from J, the gap between germline ends came to 6 bases. Germline lookup yields CDR1 DFQATT and CDR2 SNEGSKA (reference sequence). The CDR3 runs to 11 residues. The CDR3 protein is CSAPDSYEQYF. The CDR3 bases are TGCAGTGCCCCCGACTCCTACGAGCAGTACTTC.

V gene TRBV11-3 combines with J gene TRBJ2-3; D call uncertain. The V end lost 5 bases, the J end lost 0 bases, and 9 bases lay between the germline ends. This CDR3 is built from 14 residues. The germline CDR1 and CDR2 sequences are SGHNT and YENEEA. In DNA form, the CDR3 reads TGTGCCAGCAGCCCCCCCGGAAGCACAGATACGCAGTATTTT. It encodes CASSPPGSTDTQYF.

This clonotype was picked up a small number of times. The chain links TRBV28 to TRBJ1-2, with D unresolved. V was pared by 8 bases and J by 5 bases, with 24 bases between. This CDR3 has 16 amino acids. Germline V CDR1 and CDR2: MDHEN, SYDVKM. CDR3 protein: CASHGPGGPARYGYTF. The CDR3 DNA is TGTGCCAGCCATGGTCCCGGAGGTCCGGCGAGATATGGCTACACCTTC.

The rearrangement uses TRBV19 and TRBJ1-2; 7 bases are shared with TRBD1. The V gene end was trimmed by 6 bases and the J gene end by 7 bases; junction bases not matched to a gene: 17. In germline, CDR1 is LNHDA, CDR2 SQIVND (reference sequence). The CDR3 extends over 16 amino acids. The DNA for the CDR3 is TGTGCCAGTAGCCCAACCATCAGAGACAGGGTGAGTGGCTACACCTTC. It encodes CASSPTIRDRVSGYTF.

J is TRBJ1-1 and V is TRBV7-6, with D possibly being TRBD1 (5 bases). V lost 1 base to trimming and J lost 4 bases, with 19 bases between them. Germline V gene data show CDR1 as SGHVS and CDR2 as FNYEAQ. The CDR3 sequence is 17 residues long. CDR3 nucleotides: TGTGCCAGCAGCTTAGATCTGGCCGGGGGACGCGGCACTGAAGCTTTCTTT. This translates into CASSLDLAGGRGTEAFF.

The DNA of the CDR3 is TGTGCCAGCAGGGCCCAGGGGTACCATGAAGCTTTCTTT. This sequence encodes CASRAQGYHEAFF. V gene TRBV6-1 combines with J gene TRBJ1-1; D may be TRBD1 (6 bases). The germline V gene has CDR1 MNHNS and CDR2 SASEGT. The CDR3 runs 13 residues. Trimming removed 6 bases at V and 7 bases at J, with 15 bases between.

This rearrangement joins TRBV6-5 to TRBJ2-2, with 12 bases identical to TRBD1. The CDR3 runs to 17 residues. V was pared by 4 bases and J by 7 bases, with 10 bases of the junction left unmatched. Germline CDR1 is MNHEY and CDR2 is SVGAGI. CDR3 residues: CASSLRPGQGAIGELFF. The DNA of the CDR3 is TGTGCCAGCAGTTTAAGGCCGGGACAGGGGGCTATCGGGGAGCTGTTTTTT.

The chain links TRBV20-1 to TRBJ2-3; tentative D call: TRBD2 (5 bases). Germline V gene sequence: CDR1 DFQATT, CDR2 SNEGSKA (reference sequence). CDR3 size: 12 residues. Trimming pared 0 bases from V and 9 bases from J, leaving 10 bases between. CDR3 sequence (DNA): TGCAGTGCTAGAGAAGTTTGGGAGACGCAGTATTTT. It yields the protein CSAREVWETQYF.

This chain joins TRBV19 and TRBJ2-2; D is perhaps TRBD1 or TRBD2 (5 bases each). The germline V gene encodes CDR1 LNHDA and CDR2 SQIVND (reference sequence). This CDR3 has 15 amino acids. V was trimmed by 3 bases and J by 2 bases, leaving 10 bases between them. The CDR3 spells CASSIPGRNTGELFF. For the CDR3, the DNA is TGTGCCAGTAGTATTCCGGGACGTAACACCGGGGAGCTGTTTTTT.

This chain joins TRBV6-1 and TRBJ1-6; D is perhaps TRBD1 (6 bases). V shed 1 base and J shed 1 base, with 17 bases lying between them. This CDR3 has 19 amino acids. Germline values: CDR1 MNHNS, CDR2 SASEGT. The CDR3 sequence is CASSEVGGAGRSYNSPLHF. CDR3 coding DNA: TGTGCCAGCAGTGAAGTAGGGGGGGCAGGGAGATCCTATAATTCACCCCTCCACTTT.